The next 23 T cell receptor beta chains were all read from a single sample in a study of T cell responses to AZD1222 COVID-19 vaccine. Produced via immunoSEQ multiplex PCR; TCRdb's table is partial and in-frame only. The sample carries 120,000 to 150,000 clones, more than 75% recorded once. The material was peripheral blood, obtained 28 days after the second AZD1222 dose. Receptors were obtained from an adult who received the AZD1222 COVID-19 vaccine.

The chain employs TRBV28 and TRBJ2-4; D possibly matches TRBD1 or TRBD2 (6 bases each). Per germline, CDR1 MDHEN and CDR2 SYDVKM. Deletions cut 8 bases from V and 9 bases from J, with 17 bases between. The CDR3 loop spans 13 amino acids. CDR3 region: CASSGGGGSIQYF. The CDR3 nucleotides read TGTGCCAGCTCTGGTGGAGGGGGTAGCATTCAGTACTTC.

The rearrangement joins TRBV7-9 to TRBJ2-7, with D possibly being TRBD2 (5 bases). V was cut by 2 bases and J by 5 bases, with 19 bases left in between. Germline V CDR1 and CDR2: SEHNR, FQNEAQ (reference sequence). The length of the CDR3 is 16 residues. CDR3 coding DNA: TGTGCCAGCAGCTTATCGGCGGGTCCGCCCCGTGACGAGCAGTACTTC. Residues: CASSLSAGPPRDEQYF.

The gene calls are TRBV5-1 and TRBJ1-5, with D possibly matching TRBD1 (6 bases). The CDR3 extends over 14 amino acids. The germline V gene encodes CDR1 SGHRS and CDR2 YFSETQ. Trimming took 0 bases from V and 5 from J, leaving 9 bases between them. CDR3 sequence: CASSLEGVDQPQHF. The CDR3 coding sequence is TGCGCCAGCAGCTTGGAGGGGGTGGATCAGCCCCAGCATTTT.

The CDR3 region is CASSPTTTDTQYF. CDR3 DNA: TGTGCCAGCAGTCCTACAACCACAGATACGCAGTATTTT. The chain links TRBV6-5 to TRBJ2-3; D is unresolved. CDR1 and CDR2 from the germline V gene are MNHEY and SVGAGI. Trimming removed 5 bases from V and 2 bases from J, with 8 bases in between. The CDR3 length is 13 residues.

This chain links TRBV19 with TRBJ1-1; D not resolved. V shed 5 bases and J shed 4 bases, with 14 bases lying between them. This CDR3 has 14 amino acids. CDR1 is LNHDA and CDR2 is SQIVND in the germline V gene (reference sequence). CDR3: CASSSRALATEAFF. In DNA form, the CDR3 reads TGTGCCAGTAGTTCCCGGGCCCTGGCCACTGAAGCTTTCTTT. The entire variable domain, with the rest obtained from reference TRBV19 and TRBJ1-1, is as follows: DGGITQSPKYLFRKEGQNVTLSCEQNLNHDAMYWYRQDPGQGLRLIYYSQIVNDFQKGDIAEGYSVSREKKESFPLTVTSAQKNPTAFYLCASSSRALATEAFFGQGTRLTVV.

The V call is TRBV7-2, the J call TRBJ1-5; unclear D gene. V was shortened by 5 bases and J by 4 bases, with 15 bases between the two germline ends. This CDR3 comprises 15 residues. Germline CDR1 reads SGHTA; CDR2 reads FQGNSA. The CDR3 protein is CASSVDPAGNQPQHF. The CDR3 DNA reads TGTGCCAGCAGCGTCGACCCGGCGGGGAATCAGCCCCAGCATTTT.

The V and J genes are TRBV6-5 and TRBJ2-5, with 8 bases aligning to TRBD1. This CDR3 contains 15 residues. Germline CDR1 reads MNHEY; CDR2 reads SVGAGI. The J segment lost 0 bases and the V segment lost 6 bases, leaving 6 bases of the junction unmatched. CDR3 bases: TGTGCCAGCAGGGACAGGGCGCAATACCAAGAGACCCAGTACTTC. It yields the protein CASRDRAQYQETQYF.

This chain connects TRBV28 to TRBJ2-7; a weak D match, TRBD1 (6 bases). Between the trimmed V and J ends, which lost 8 bases and 4 bases, there was a span of 24 bases. Germline CDR1 reads MDHEN; CDR2 reads SYDVKM. The length of the CDR3 is 16 residues. The CDR3 spells CASHRAFSPLTYEQYF. CDR3 nucleotide sequence: TGTGCCAGCCACAGGGCCTTTTCCCCCCTTACTTACGAGCAGTACTTC.

This clone was recorded only once. The chain combines TRBV30 with TRBJ1-5, with no clear D. This CDR3 region has 13 residues. V dropped 1 base and J dropped 5 bases, with 9 bases sitting between them. Germline V gene data show CDR1 as GTSNPN and CDR2 as SVGIG (reference sequence). The CDR3 here is CAWSADLDQPQHF. The CDR3 nucleotides read TGTGCCTGGAGTGCGGACCTAGATCAGCCCCAGCATTTT. Full variable domain (missing parts from reference TRBV30 and TRBJ1-5): SQTIHQWPATLVQPVGSPLSLECTVEGTSNPNLYWYRQAAGRGLQLLFYSVGIGQISSEVPQNLSASRPQDRQFILSSKKLLLSDSGFYLCAWSADLDQPQHFGDGTRLSIL.

This clone occurred once. The gene calls are TRBV27 and TRBJ2-7; 7 bases match TRBD1. The V segment lost 5 bases and the J segment 3 bases; nucleotides outside the gene matches: 10. In germline, CDR1 is MNHEY, CDR2 SMNVEV (reference sequence). The CDR3 length is 15 residues. CDR3 nucleotides: TGTGCCAGCAGTCACAAGTGGGACAGTTTCTACGAGCAGTACTTC. This translates into CASSHKWDSFYEQYF.

CDR3 DNA: TGTGCCTGGAGTTCAGGGGCGCCCGGCTACACCTTC. Its protein product is CAWSSGAPGYTF. V is TRBV30 and J is TRBJ1-2, with a weak D call TRBD1 (6 bases). V lost 2 bases, J lost 8 bases, and 12 bases lay in between. This CDR3 spans 12 amino acids. Germline CDR1 GTSNPN, CDR2 SVGIG (reference sequence).

CDR3 sequence reads: CASFLESGGTVFEQFF. The CDR3 bases are TGTGCCAGCTTCCTTGAAAGTGGTGGGACAGTATTCGAGCAGTTCTTC. The rearrangement joins TRBV18 to TRBJ2-1, with 7 bases fitting TRBD1. Unmatched junction bases numbered 19, after V lost 7 bases and J lost 10 bases. The CDR3 consists of 16 residues. Per the germline V gene, CDR1 is KGHSH and CDR2 is LQKENI.

This rearrangement joins TRBV7-3 to TRBJ2-5; TRBD2 matches 8 bases. Looked up from germline, CDR1 is SGHTA and CDR2 is FQGTGA. This CDR3 contains 14 residues. V shed 5 bases, J shed 5 bases, and the junction held 7 bases outside the gene matches. Here the CDR3 reads CASSPAGAGETQYF. The CDR3 DNA reads as TGTGCCAGCAGCCCAGCGGGAGCTGGGGAGACCCAGTACTTC.

The chain employs TRBV21-1 and TRBJ2-2; the DNA was not compared with TRBD2, the D call given in the table. TRBV21-1 is a pseudogene. The CDR3 runs to 16 residues. CDR3 sequence (DNA): TGTGCCAGCAGCAACGAAACGGAGGAGAACACCGGGGAGCTGTTTTTT. It yields the protein CASSNETEENTGELFF.

This clone is a singleton in its sample. The gene calls are TRBV30 and TRBJ2-5, with D perhaps TRBD1 or TRBD2 (5 bases each). The CDR3 totals 13 residues. V dropped 3 bases and J dropped 7 bases, with 15 bases sitting between them. Germline lookup yields CDR1 GTSNPN and CDR2 SVGIG (reference sequence). CDR3 protein: CAWSALGARTQYF. Here the CDR3 DNA reads TGTGCCTGGAGCGCCCTCGGGGCGAGGACCCAGTACTTC.

In this sample, this clone turned up once. The chain is built from TRBV10-3 and TRBJ2-2; weak D call: TRBD1 (6 bases). With 4 bases removed from V and 5 bases from J, the gap between germline ends came to 20 bases. Germline lookup yields CDR1 ENHRY and CDR2 SYGVKD. This CDR3 is built from 17 residues. CDR3 sequence reads: CAISAPNAGVDTGELFF. In DNA, the CDR3 is TGTGCCATCAGTGCCCCGAACGCAGGGGTGGATACCGGGGAGCTGTTTTTT.

The rearrangement joins TRBV11-2 to TRBJ2-7, with TRBD2 as a possible D gene (5 bases). V lost 0 bases, J lost 4 bases, and 13 bases lay in between. Per germline, CDR1 SGHAT and CDR2 FQNNGV. CDR3 length: 15 amino acids. CDR3 in DNA: TGTGCCAGCAGCTTAGATCGGAGACTAAATTACGAGCAGTACTTC. Translated: CASSLDRRLNYEQYF.

The chain joins TRBV5-6 to TRBJ1-3; D possibly corresponds to TRBD1 (5 bases). Germline CDR1 is SGHDT and CDR2 is YYEEEE. This CDR3 contains 16 residues. The ends were cut back, 6 bases at V and 2 bases at J, with 18 bases in the middle. The DNA for the CDR3 is TGTGCCAGCACCCGCGACTCGAGCAGGGCTGGAAACACCATATATTTT. Its protein is CASTRDSSRAGNTIYF.

The chain recombines TRBV28 with TRBJ2-2, with D tentatively TRBD1 or TRBD2 (5 bases each). Trimming took off 4 bases at V and 8 bases at J, with 8 bases between the two ends. Germline V gene lookup returns CDR1 MDHEN and CDR2 SYDVKM. CDR3 length equals 12 residues. The CDR3 region is CASSWWGGELFF. CDR3 sequence (DNA): TGTGCCAGCAGTTGGTGGGGGGGGGAGCTGTTTTTT.

The chain uses TRBV7-9 and TRBJ2-1; possible D gene TRBD1, 5 bases. The CDR3 is 12 amino acids. Germline lookup yields CDR1 SEHNR and CDR2 FQNEAQ (reference sequence). Trimming stripped 1 base from V and 9 bases from J, with 7 bases between. DNA of the CDR3: TGTGCCAGCAGCTTAGTGGGGCTTGAGCAGTTCTTC. Amino acids: CASSLVGLEQFF. The entire variable domain, with the rest obtained from reference TRBV7-9 and TRBJ2-1, is as follows: DTGVSQNPRHKITKRGQNVTFRCDPISEHNRLYWYRQTLGQGPEFLTYFQNEAQLEKSRLLSDRFSAERPKGSFSTLEIQRTEQGDSAMYLCASSLVGLEQFFGPGTRLTVL.

This chain connects TRBV30 to TRBJ2-2; D call uncertain. V was shortened by 0 bases and J by 4 bases, with 6 bases between the two germline ends. The CDR3 runs to 13 residues. Looked up from germline, CDR1 is GTSNPN and CDR2 is SVGIG (reference sequence). CDR3 bases: TGTGCCTGGAGTGTATTGGCCACCGGGGAGCTGTTTTTT. Translating it yields CAWSVLATGELFF.

The genes are TRBV6-5 and TRBJ1-5; perhaps TRBD1 as D (6 bases). Germline lookup yields CDR1 MNHEY and CDR2 SVGAGI. Trimming removed 6 bases from V and 6 bases from J, with 15 bases in between. The CDR3 is made up of 14 amino acids. The CDR3 coding sequence is TGTGCCAGCAGAAGGTCAGGGGTAGGTCAGCCCCAGCATTTT. Its protein product is CASRRSGVGQPQHF.

J is TRBJ1-5 and V is TRBV2; weak D call: TRBD1 (5 bases). From germline, CDR1 is SNHLY and CDR2 FYNNEI. The V end was cut by 7 bases, the J end by 7 bases, with 14 bases between. The CDR3 runs 13 residues. This chain's CDR3 is CASIGQKGQPQHF. The DNA of the CDR3 is TGTGCCAGCATAGGTCAGAAGGGGCAGCCCCAGCATTTT.